Detailed here is one T cell receptor (beta chain). What it binds is unknown. The CDR3 consists of 16 residues. Germline V gene lookup returns CDR1 SEHNR and CDR2 FQNEAQ (reference sequence). The V and J ends lost 2 bases and 7 bases respectively, with 18 bases between them. The sample comes from a study of cytomegalovirus exposure and HLA in healthy donors. Findings of the study overall: Per published reports, the classifier diagnosed cytomegalovirus status with high specificity and sensitivity. Rare TCR sequences dominated, though some public TCRs recurred in many donors. In an earlier analysis, most TCR beta V segments were productive about 87% or about 30% of the time.

The primer mix had 60 Vbeta and 13 Jbeta primers. Some clones are missing from TCRdb's copy, which holds only in-frame ones; the method was immunoSEQ multiplex PCR. Among around 120,000 clones listed, roughly four fifths were seen once. Sequencing was performed on PBMCs. The chain links TRBV7-9 to TRBJ2-1, with D maybe TRBD2 (6 bases). The TCR sequence derives from a boy between 10 and 17 years old in good health and CMV-seronegative. Here the CDR3 reads CASSLSPGGGSNEQFF. The CDR3 DNA reads as TGTGCCAGCAGCTTATCCCCCGGGGGAGGTTCAAATGAGCAGTTCTTC.